This T cell receptor beta chain is drawn from a study of cytomegalovirus exposure and HLA in healthy donors. In the study overall: A data release that came early held tens of millions of unique TCRs from HLA-typed donors. Study results and caveats: Likely technical artifact: a cluster of highly shared sequence variants. Within an earlier analysis, most TCR beta V segments proved productive either about 90% or about 30% of the time.

Both 60 Vbeta primers and 13 Jbeta primers went into the PCR. Profiled with immunoSEQ multiplex PCR; TCRdb holds only in-frame clones, not every one. This specimen shows some 120,000 clones; the ten leading clones hold roughly 3.6%. Note on this clone: What it binds is unknown.

Each of the donors was a healthy bone marrow donor. Germline-derived CDR1 and CDR2 are SGHTA and FQGNSA. The CDR3 is made up of 15 amino acids. V dropped 3 bases and J dropped 5; count of bases not matched to a gene: 7. Sequencing used PBMCs. The clonotype originates from a man aged 25-40 years in good health and CMV-seronegative. The V call is TRBV7-2, the J call TRBJ1-1; the match to TRBD1 covers 9 bases. In DNA form, the CDR3 reads TGTGCCAGCAGCTTGTTAACAGGGGGCGGGACTGAAGCTTTCTTT. It specifies CASSLLTGGGTEAFF. The full variable domain, its missing parts supplied by reference TRBV7-2 and TRBJ1-1, is GAGVSQSPSNKVTEKGKDVELRCDPISGHTALYWYRQSLGQGLEFLIYFQGNSAPDKSGLPSDRFSAERTGGSVSTLTIQRTQQEDSAVYLCASSLLTGGGTEAFFGQGTRLTVV.